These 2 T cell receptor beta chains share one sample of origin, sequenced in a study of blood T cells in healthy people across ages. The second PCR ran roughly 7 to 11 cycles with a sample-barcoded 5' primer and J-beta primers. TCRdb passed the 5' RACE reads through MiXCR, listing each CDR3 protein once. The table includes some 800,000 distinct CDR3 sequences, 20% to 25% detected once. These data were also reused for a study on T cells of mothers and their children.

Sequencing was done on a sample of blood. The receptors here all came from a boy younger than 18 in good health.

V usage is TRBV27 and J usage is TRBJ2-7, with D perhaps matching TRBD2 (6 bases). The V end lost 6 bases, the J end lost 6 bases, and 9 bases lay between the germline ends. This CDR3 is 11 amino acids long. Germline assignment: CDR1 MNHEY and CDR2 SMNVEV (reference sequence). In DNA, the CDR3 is TGTGCCAGCAGCCGACTAGGCGAGCAGTACTTC. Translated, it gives CASSRLGEQYF.

The CDR3 coding sequence is TGTGCCAGCAGCATTTGGTCGGAGGCCGGGGAGCTGTTTTTT. Encoded protein: CASSIWSEAGELFF. The chain joins TRBV7-9 to TRBJ2-2; weak D call: TRBD2 (5 bases). The germline V gene encodes CDR1 SEHNR and CDR2 FQNEAQ (reference sequence). There are 14 residues in the CDR3. V gave up 5 bases and J gave up 6 bases, with 13 bases separating them.